This TCR beta chain was identified during a study of shared clonotypes between healthy human individuals (dated by TCRdb to the early 2020s). Broadly, across the study: A couple of women and a few men aged 18 to 49 years were included in the cohort. For each donor, CD4 naive and CD4 memory were each given three plates, CD8 naive was given two plates, and CD8 memory was given one plate. To estimate repertoire size and how much clonotypes are shared between individuals, the study performed deep sequencing of blood TCR repertoires from five healthy adults. Different laboratories and diverse techniques were used to prepare libraries and sequence TCR repertoires, to increase sequencing depth and limit assay-specific biases. Leukapheresis yielded between about 0.94 and 8.9 billion PBMCs per donor. Overall study outcomes, separate from this receptor: Pairwise subsampling led to the expectation that sequencing depth would affect the degree of clonotype sharing among donors. Larger estimated clonotype richness was generally found for naive subsets than for memory subsets. Sharing across a few donors was observed for 5% to 6.5% of naive CD4, over 3% of naive CD8, 2% to 2.5% of memory CD4, and over 0.3% of memory CD8 clonotypes. Even with the large sequencing depth, rarefaction of the sorted-subset datasets indicated that sequencing was incomplete. Only blood was sampled, and tissue TCR repertoires likely differ from those in blood. The genetic and exposure-history diversity represented was limited by the small number of donors. Compared with non-shared clonotypes, clonotypes shared by all four sorted-subset donors had higher generation probabilities.

TCR CDR3 regions were amplified from genomic DNA by multiplex PCR using the deep immunoSEQ assay. Extracted genomic DNA from each cell subset was spread evenly across all wells of several immunoSEQ 96-well plates, with each plate serving as a replicate. Each replicate PCR for sorted subsets received about 200 ng genomic DNA, equal to about 30,000 T cell genomes. Purified libraries were quantified with a Qubit 3.0 fluorometer, sized on a Bioanalyzer 2100, and re-quantified with the KAPA Library Quantification kit. A separate single-read 150-cycle Illumina NextSeq 550 flow cell was used to sequence each immunoSEQ 96-well plate. The paper's data handling went like this. Because the immunoSEQ output held only junctional sequences and lacked quality scores, the filtering could not match the filtering applied to full-length reads. Sequences were annotated with PyIR, a Python wrapper for IgBLAST v1.9, and V/J genes and CDR3 were assigned using IMGT germline references. Reads with weak V/J assignments (E-value above 1e-6), missing CDR3, stop codons, out-of-frame junctions, or ambiguous translated residues were removed. V3J clonotypes were defined as sequences sharing the same inferred V gene, J gene, and CDR3 amino acid sequence. To compute the percentage overlap between repertoires, the number of shared unique clonotypes was divided by the size of the smaller repertoire. Richness of each repertoire was evaluated using RTK rarefaction, the Chao1 estimator, and Recon v2.1 estimates of unobserved clonotypes. OLGA was used to compute generation probabilities for all TCRbeta clonotypes that the gDNA method yielded from four donors. Held by TCRdb, this immuneACCESS table contains in-frame sequences only and omits some clones. Under half of the omission traces to an unresolved V gene where checked; the cause of the rest is unknown. V and J calls and clone size come straight from that table; D and trimming were deduced from the DNA. The sample table contains 2 million or so clones; only one count was recorded for about 95% of them. Of the sample, 0.85% to 1.2% is held by the ten largest clones.

A remark on this clone: What this receptor recognizes is not known. It has no much larger one-base neighbor in the sample; base qualities were not kept.

For the CD8 naive samples, CD45RO-negative cells were positively selected for CCR7, yielding a CD45RA+CCR7+ population from which TemRA cells were excluded. Donors were healthy HIV-negative adults with no recently reported acute infections or vaccinations. Only Caucasian adults living in Nashville, Tennessee, USA were represented among the donors. After blood collection by leukapheresis, PBMCs were isolated using Ficoll-Histopaque density gradient centrifugation and then cryopreserved in the vapor phase of liquid nitrogen. Analytical flow cytometry was used to check the purity and quantity of each magnetically sorted T cell population. From each sorted fraction, genomic DNA was isolated and quantified by UV absorbance on a Nanodrop 2000c. From the germline V gene (reference sequence), CDR1 is GTSNPN and CDR2 is SVGIG. V lost 2 bases and J lost 10 bases, and the count of bases not matched to a germline gene is 5. Including cysteine and phenylalanine, the CDR3 has 12 amino acids. CDR3 DNA only is kept here, 36 bases in frame from base 1.

This clonotype was obtained from a man between 18 and 35 years old in good health. The specimen sequenced was naive CD8+ T cells sorted from blood. Interpreted using the paper, the cell subset or site label stands for: CD45RA+CCR7+. The rearrangement joined TRBV30 to TRBJ1-2, with 9 bases aligning to TRBD1. CDR3 sequence: CAWSLGQGDYTF. The sequenced DNA: TGTGCCTGGAGTCTGGGACAGGGAGACTACACCTTC. Here the CDR3 is joined to the reference TRBV30 and TRBJ1-2 genes, and the full variable domain is: SQTIHQWPATLVQPVGSPLSLECTVEGTSNPNLYWYRQAAGRGLQLLFYSVGIGQISSEVPQNLSASRPQDRQFILSSKKLLLSDSGFYLCAWSLGQGDYTFGSGTRLTVV.